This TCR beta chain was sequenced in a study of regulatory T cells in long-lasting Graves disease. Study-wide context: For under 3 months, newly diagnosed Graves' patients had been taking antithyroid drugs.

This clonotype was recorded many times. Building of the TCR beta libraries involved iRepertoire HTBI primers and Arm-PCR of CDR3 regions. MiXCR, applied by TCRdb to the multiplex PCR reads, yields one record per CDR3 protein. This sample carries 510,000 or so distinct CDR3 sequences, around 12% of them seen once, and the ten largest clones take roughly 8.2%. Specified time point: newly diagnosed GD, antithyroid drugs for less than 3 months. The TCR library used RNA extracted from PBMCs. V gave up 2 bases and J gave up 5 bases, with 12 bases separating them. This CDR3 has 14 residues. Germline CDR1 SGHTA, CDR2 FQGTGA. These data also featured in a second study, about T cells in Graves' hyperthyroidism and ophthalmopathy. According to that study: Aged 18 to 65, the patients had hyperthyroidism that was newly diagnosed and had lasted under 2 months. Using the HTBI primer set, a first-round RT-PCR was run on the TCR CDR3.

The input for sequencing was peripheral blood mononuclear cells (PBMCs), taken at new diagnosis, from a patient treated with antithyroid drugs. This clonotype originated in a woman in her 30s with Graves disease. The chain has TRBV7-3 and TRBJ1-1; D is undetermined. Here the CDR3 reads CASSLAGVGTEAFF. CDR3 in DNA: TGTGCCAGCAGCTTAGCGGGAGTAGGAACTGAAGCTTTCTTT. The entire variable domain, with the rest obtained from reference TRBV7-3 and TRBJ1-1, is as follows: GAGVSQTPSNKVTEKGKYVELRCDPISGHTALYWYRQSLGQGPEFLIYFQGTGAADDSGLPNDRFFAVRPEGSVSTLKIQRTERGDSAVYLCASSLAGVGTEAFFGQGTRLTVV.